This T cell receptor beta chain was identified in a study of cytomegalovirus exposure and HLA in healthy donors. On this clone: Its antigen is currently unknown. A junction boundary mismatches the germline segment, possibly from a read error.

Researchers ran the PCR with 60 Vbeta and 13 Jbeta primers. The table came from immunoSEQ multiplex PCR; TCRdb's copy has only in-frame clones and leaves some out. Of 120,000 to 150,000 clones listed, over 55% are singletons. Notes on the study in general: Immune exposure data for these donors was limited to CMV serostatus. The Asian-associated ancestry cluster reportedly had fewer N-insertions than the approximately 700-donor mean in a later analysis. What a later analysis showed was that several of the most significant clusters appeared linked to common viral pathogens.

Germline values: CDR1 SGHRS, CDR2 YFSETQ. The CDR3 totals 15 residues. Sequences were obtained from PBMCs. The sequence came from a man in his forties or fifties in good health and CMV-seronegative. The V call is TRBV5-1, the J call TRBJ2-7, with 10 nucleotides matching TRBD2. The CDR3 loop reads CASSPTGLAMYGQYF. CDR3 bases: TGCGCCAGCAGCCCCACGGGACTAGCGATGTACGGGCAGTACTTC.